The rows below give T cell receptor beta chains drawn from one sample of a study of CD8+ T cells in alopecia areata. This table comes from immunoSEQ multiplex PCR, and its TCRdb copy is limited to in-frame clones, with some not included. The table lists around 150,000 clones, roughly 60% of them singletons. Sequencing was carried out using CD8+ T cells sorted from blood. The receptors were gathered from a human donor in good health. The CDR3 runs from the conserved cysteine through the conserved F or W. The D gene is left open where the match is weak. A clone size is listed for some rows: how often the clone was seen (once, few, many), or a class if it is expanded.

V: TRBV29-1
D: TRBD1
J: TRBJ2-3
size: few
DNA: TGCAGCGTCGCACCCGGACAGGGCACAGATACGCAGTATTTT
CDR3: CSVAPGQGTDTQYF

V: TRBV9
D: TRBD1
J: TRBJ2-7
size: NA
DNA: TGTGCCAGCAGCGGGCGACAGGGGGCTACGGGAGAGCAGTACTTC
CDR3: CASSGRQGATGEQYF

V: TRBV4-1
D: NA
J: TRBJ1-2
size: NA
DNA: TGCGCCAGCAGTACCGTCGCTACCTATGGCTACACCTTC
CDR3: CASSTVATYGYTF

V: TRBV5-1
D: NA
J: TRBJ2-7
size: NA
DNA: TGCGCCAGCAGCCCGGGTGTAGGGTCCCCCTACGAGCAGTACTTC
CDR3: CASSPGVGSPYEQYF

V: TRBV14
D: NA
J: TRBJ2-3
size: NA
DNA: TGTGCCACCCAGGGGCGCACAGATACGCAGTATTTT
CDR3: CATQGRTDTQYF

V: TRBV7-9
D: TRBD2
J: TRBJ2-7
size: NA
DNA: TGTGCCAGCAGCGCAACTAGCGGGAGCGCCCCATCCTACGAGCAGTACTTC
CDR3: CASSATSGSAPSYEQYF

V: TRBV11-2
D: NA
J: TRBJ2-1
size: once
DNA: TGTGCCAGCAGCTCCCTCCTGACCGACCCTTATGAGCAGTTCTTC
CDR3: CASSSLLTDPYEQFF

V: TRBV30
D: TRBD1
J: TRBJ1-1
size: NA
DNA: TGTGCCTGGAGCCTCCCCGACAGGGCGAGTGTGAACACTGAAGCTTTCTTT
CDR3: CAWSLPDRASVNTEAFF

V: TRBV29-1
D: NA
J: TRBJ2-1
size: once
DNA: TGCAGCGGTTTGGGCAATGAGCAGTTCTTC
CDR3: CSGLGNEQFF

V: TRBV29-1
D: TRBD2
J: TRBJ2-1
size: few
DNA: TGCAGCGTTGAGGGACTAGCCGGAGCTGAGCAGTTCTTC
CDR3: CSVEGLAGAEQFF

V: TRBV29-1
D: TRBD2
J: TRBJ2-7
size: few
DNA: TGCAGCGCAAGACTAGCCAGCTCCTACGAGCAGTACTTC
CDR3: CSARLASSYEQYF

V: TRBV28
D: NA
J: TRBJ2-2
size: NA
DNA: TGTGCCAGCAGTTCCCCATGGGCGGACAACACCGGGGAGCTGTTTTTT
CDR3: CASSSPWADNTGELFF

V: TRBV14
D: NA
J: TRBJ2-7
size: NA
DNA: TGTGCCAGCAGCAAACAGGGCTCTAGGTACGAGCAGTACTTC
CDR3: CASSKQGSRYEQYF

V: TRBV2
D: TRBD2
J: TRBJ2-1
size: NA
DNA: TGTGCCAGCAGTTTCGGACTAGTTGGTGAGCAGTTCTTC
CDR3: CASSFGLVGEQFF

V: TRBV29-1
D: NA
J: TRBJ2-6
size: NA
DNA: TGCAGCGTTGAAGAGAAGGCGGGGAGCGCCAGGGACATCTCTGGGGCCAACGTCCTGACTTTC
CDR3: CSVEEKAGSARDISGANVLTF

V: TRBV20-1
D: NA
J: TRBJ2-7
size: NA
DNA: TGCAGTGCTACCACCTTCTACGAGCAGTACTTC
CDR3: CSATTFYEQYF

V: TRBV7-9
D: NA
J: TRBJ2-1
size: NA
DNA: TGTGCCAGCCGTAAATACAATGAGCAGTTCTTC
CDR3: CASRKYNEQFF

V: TRBV1
D: NA
J: TRBJ2-1
size: NA
DNA: TGCACCAGCAGCCAGTGTGGGCCGCACAATGAGCAGTTCTTC
CDR3: CTSSQCGPHNEQFF

V: TRBV5-1
D: TRBD1
J: TRBJ2-1
size: NA
DNA: TGCGCCAGCAGCGCGGGACAGGGGGTACGCGAGCAGTTCTTC
CDR3: CASSAGQGVREQFF

V: TRBV6-5
D: NA
J: TRBJ1-1
size: NA
DNA: TGTGCCAGCAGTTATAATTCGAACACTGAAGCTTTCTTT
CDR3: CASSYNSNTEAFF

V: TRBV29-1
D: NA
J: TRBJ2-1
size: NA
DNA: TGCAGCGTTGTAGGCGTACCCGAACACAATGAGCAGTTCTTC
CDR3: CSVVGVPEHNEQFF

V: TRBV14
D: NA
J: TRBJ2-7
size: NA
DNA: TGTGCCAGCAGCCCTGGGATTTACGAGCAGTACTTC
CDR3: CASSPGIYEQYF

V: TRBV23-1
D: TRBD1
J: TRBJ2-5
size: few
DNA: TGCGCCAGCAGTCAAGGAGACAGGGACCAAAAAGAGACCCAGTACTTC
CDR3: CASSQGDRDQKETQYF

V: TRBV29-1
D: NA
J: TRBJ2-1
size: NA
DNA: TGCAGCGTTGACGGAATTTCAAATGAGCAGTTCTTC
CDR3: CSVDGISNEQFF

V: TRBV29-1
D: NA
J: TRBJ2-1
size: NA
DNA: TGCAGCGTAGTTGCAGGGGCAGGACTGAAGGAGCAGTTCTTC
CDR3: CSVVAGAGLKEQFF

V: TRBV7-9
D: TRBD1
J: TRBJ1-2
size: NA
DNA: TGTGCCAGCAGCCTGACCGGGACAGGGTTTAACTATGGCTACACCTTC
CDR3: CASSLTGTGFNYGYTF

V: TRBV4-2
D: NA
J: TRBJ2-7
size: NA
DNA: TGTGCCAGCAGCCCTTCCCGTACCTACGAGCAGTACTTC
CDR3: CASSPSRTYEQYF

V: TRBV29-1
D: TRBD1
J: TRBJ2-5
size: NA
DNA: TGCAGCGTCCAGACAGGGGGAGAGACCCAGTACTTC
CDR3: CSVQTGGETQYF

V: TRBV9
D: NA
J: TRBJ1-1
size: few
DNA: TGTGCCAGCAGCCTCAGGACCCAATTCACTGAAGCTTTCTTT
CDR3: CASSLRTQFTEAFF

V: TRBV7-9
D: NA
J: TRBJ1-1
size: few
DNA: TGTGCCAGCAGCTTAGCAGGGAACACTGAAGCTTTCTTT
CDR3: CASSLAGNTEAFF

V: TRBV2
D: NA
J: TRBJ1-1
size: once
DNA: TGTGCCAGCAGTGAAAAGTCCTTAGGCACTGAAGCTTTCTTT
CDR3: CASSEKSLGTEAFF

V: TRBV20-1
D: NA
J: TRBJ2-1
size: NA
DNA: TGCACGGTCCGGGGGGCCAATGAGCAGTTCTTC
CDR3: CTVRGANEQFF

V: TRBV29-1
D: NA
J: TRBJ2-1
size: few
DNA: TGCAGCGGCAGGCCGGGACGGTACTACAATGAGCAGTTCTTC
CDR3: CSGRPGRYYNEQFF

V: TRBV28
D: NA
J: TRBJ2-7
size: NA
DNA: TGTGCCAGCAGTTTCATGACTCAAAATACCCTCTTCGAGCAGTACTTC
CDR3: CASSFMTQNTLFEQYF

V: TRBV5-4
D: NA
J: TRBJ1-2
size: NA
DNA: TGTGCCAGCAGCCCGACATGGGGAAACTATGGCTACACCTTC
CDR3: CASSPTWGNYGYTF

V: TRBV29-1
D: NA
J: TRBJ2-2
size: NA
DNA: TGCAGCGTTGCGGACAGCTCAAACACCGGGGAGCTGTTTTTT
CDR3: CSVADSSNTGELFF

V: TRBV18
D: TRBD1
J: TRBJ2-4
size: NA
DNA: TGTGCCAGCTCACCGTCGGGGACAGCCGCATTTCTCGCCAAAAACATTCAGTACTTC
CDR3: CASSPSGTAAFLAKNIQYF

V: TRBV29-1
D: NA
J: TRBJ2-6
size: NA
DNA: TGCAGCGTTGAAACGATCCTGGGTAGGTCTGGGGCCAACGTCCTGACTTTC
CDR3: CSVETILGRSGANVLTF

V: TRBV6-5
D: TRBD2
J: TRBJ2-3
size: few
DNA: TGTGCCAGCAGCATACTAGCGGGAGCCACAGATACGCAGTATTTT
CDR3: CASSILAGATDTQYF

V: TRBV29-1
D: NA
J: TRBJ2-1
size: few
DNA: TGCAGCGTTGATTCCGGTATCTATGAGCAGTTCTTC
CDR3: CSVDSGIYEQFF

V: TRBV30
D: NA
J: TRBJ1-1
size: NA
DNA: TGTGCCTCGGAGATATCCAGGGAGAACACTGAAGCTTTCTTT
CDR3: CASEISRENTEAFF

V: TRBV6-4
D: TRBD2
J: TRBJ2-2
size: NA
DNA: TGTGCCAGCAGTGATGCGGGAGACACCGGGGAGCTGTTTTTT
CDR3: CASSDAGDTGELFF

V: TRBV4-1
D: NA
J: TRBJ2-7
size: NA
DNA: TGCGCCAGCAGCCAAGATCTACCGTACTACGAGCAGTACTTC
CDR3: CASSQDLPYYEQYF

V: TRBV30
D: NA
J: TRBJ2-2
size: NA
DNA: TGTGCCTGGAGTGCCACCGGGGAGCTGTTTTTT
CDR3: CAWSATGELFF

V: TRBV9
D: NA
J: TRBJ1-2
size: NA
DNA: TGTGCCAGCAGCGCAGGGATCTATGGCTACACCTTC
CDR3: CASSAGIYGYTF

V: TRBV5-6
D: NA
J: TRBJ2-2
size: NA
DNA: TGTGCCAGCAGCTGGGAGGTCACCGGGGAGCTGTTTTTT
CDR3: CASSWEVTGELFF

V: TRBV14
D: NA
J: TRBJ2-1
size: NA
DNA: TGTGCCAGCAGCCAACTGAGTAATGAGCAGTTCTTC
CDR3: CASSQLSNEQFF

V: TRBV9
D: TRBD2
J: TRBJ2-5
size: once
DNA: TGTGCCAGCAGCGCCCTGGGACTAGCGGGAGGGTCGTCCGCGGAGACCCAGTACTTC
CDR3: CASSALGLAGGSSAETQYF

V: TRBV14
D: NA
J: TRBJ2-1
size: NA
DNA: TGTGCCAGCAGCCAAGATCCCCCGGAGAGCTCCTACAATGAGCAGTTCTTC
CDR3: CASSQDPPESSYNEQFF

V: TRBV5-5
D: TRBD2
J: TRBJ2-3
size: NA
DNA: TGTGCCAGCAGCTTCCGACTAGCGGGAGTCGTGGATACGCAGTATTTT
CDR3: CASSFRLAGVVDTQYF

V: TRBV5-1
D: NA
J: TRBJ2-5
size: NA
DNA: TGCGCCAGCAACCGGGGTGTCAAAGAGACCCAGTACTTC
CDR3: CASNRGVKETQYF

V: TRBV21-1
D: NA
J: TRBJ2-7
size: few
DNA: TGTGCCGGACCTTACATGCTGCAGTACTTC
CDR3: CAGPYMLQYF

V: TRBV7-9
D: NA
J: TRBJ2-7
size: NA
DNA: TGTGCCAGCAGCCAGACAGGTCTACCCACCTACGAGCAGTACTTC
CDR3: CASSQTGLPTYEQYF

V: TRBV13
D: NA
J: TRBJ1-2
size: NA
DNA: TGTGCCAGCAGTGAAGGTCGGGCCTATGGCTACACCTTC
CDR3: CASSEGRAYGYTF

V: TRBV29-1
D: NA
J: TRBJ1-1
size: NA
DNA: TGCAGCGTCGCCTGGGGGGCAGGTACTGAAGCTTTCTTT
CDR3: CSVAWGAGTEAFF

V: TRBV5-1
D: NA
J: TRBJ2-1
size: NA
DNA: TGCGCCAGCAGCTTTGTCGGGGCAGGCAATGAGCAGTTCTTC
CDR3: CASSFVGAGNEQFF

V: TRBV7-9
D: NA
J: TRBJ2-2
size: few
DNA: TGTGCCAGCACCGCGTGGGTACCCGGGGAGCTGTTTTTT
CDR3: CASTAWVPGELFF

V: TRBV5-1
D: NA
J: TRBJ2-2
size: NA
DNA: TGCGCCAGCAGCTTGTACTCCGGGGAGCTGTTTTTT
CDR3: CASSLYSGELFF

V: TRBV30
D: NA
J: TRBJ2-7
size: NA
DNA: TGTGCCTGGAGTGTGGTCTACGAGCAGTACTTC
CDR3: CAWSVVYEQYF

V: TRBV4-1
D: NA
J: TRBJ2-3
size: few
DNA: TGCGCCAGCAGCCAAGATGGTGGACGCTCAGATACGCAGTATTTT
CDR3: CASSQDGGRSDTQYF